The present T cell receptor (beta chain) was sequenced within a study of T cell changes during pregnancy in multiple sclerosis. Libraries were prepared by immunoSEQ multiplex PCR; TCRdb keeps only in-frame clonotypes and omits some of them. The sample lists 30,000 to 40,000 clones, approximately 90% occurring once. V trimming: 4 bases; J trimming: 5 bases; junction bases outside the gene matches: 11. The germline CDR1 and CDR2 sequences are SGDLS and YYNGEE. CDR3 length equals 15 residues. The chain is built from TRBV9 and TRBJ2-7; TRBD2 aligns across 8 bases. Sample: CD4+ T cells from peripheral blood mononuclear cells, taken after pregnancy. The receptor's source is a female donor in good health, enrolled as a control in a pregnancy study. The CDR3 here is CASSSPGGAFNEQYF. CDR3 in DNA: TGTGCCAGCAGCTCCCCCGGGGGGGCCTTCAACGAGCAGTACTTC.